The subject of this entry is one TCR beta chain. Its antigen is unidentified. This record belongs to a study of response to subunit inactivated influenza vaccine. One entry per CDR3 protein results from TCRdb running MiXCR on the RT-PCR reads. The table records around 650,000 distinct CDR3 sequences, approximately 15% of them present only once. General observations from the study: Only a handful of new T cells, the authors suggested, are recruited with each seasonal influenza vaccination.

CDR1 SGHNT and CDR2 YENEEA come from the germline V gene. V lost 5 bases, J lost 2 bases, and 12 bases lay in between. This CDR3 comprises 14 residues. The source is a man aged 45-60 years who received an inactivated influenza vaccine. The chain couples TRBV11-3 to TRBJ2-5; unclear D gene. Here the sequenced sample was PBMCs from blood, taken roughly 13 days after vaccination. CDR3 residues: CASSDRAEQETQYF. The CDR3, as DNA: TGTGCCAGCAGCGATAGGGCAGAGCAAGAGACCCAGTACTTC. Together with reference TRBV11-3 and TRBJ2-5, the CDR3 gives the full variable domain: EAGVVQSPRYKIIEKKQPVAFWCNPISGHNTLYWYLQNLGQGPELLIRYENEEAVDDSQLPKDRFSAERLKGVDSTLKIQPAELGDSAVYLCASSDRAEQETQYFGPGTRLLVL.